These T cell receptor beta chains were read from a single sample in a study of regulatory T cells in long-lasting Graves disease. TCRdb reanalysed the multiplex PCR reads using MiXCR and keeps one entry per CDR3 protein. The table includes about 460,000 distinct CDR3 sequences, roughly 23% detected once. The specimen comprised peripheral blood mononuclear cells (PBMCs), sampled when the disease was refractory, from a patient treated with antithyroid drugs. The receptors come from a female donor with Graves disease. CDR3s include the opening cysteine and the closing phenylalanine or tryptophan. A D gene is named only where the DNA matches it firmly. Clone size is given for some rows only: seen once, a few or many times, or a class if the clone is expanded.

v_gene	abundance	d_gene	j_gene	CDR3aa	CDR3nt
TRBV20-1	few	NA	TRBJ2-6	CSAKHPGTGANVLTF	TGCAGTGCCAAACACCCAGGGACTGGGGCCAACGTCCTGACTTTC
TRBV11-2	NA	NA	TRBJ2-7	CASRTIGSSEQYF	TGTGCCAGCAGGACTATCGGTAGCAGCGAGCAGTACTTC
TRBV20-1	NA	NA	TRBJ1-4	CSARENEKLFF	TGCAGTGCTAGAGAAAATGAAAAACTGTTTTTT
TRBV7-3	NA	NA	TRBJ2-2	CASSFLSGTGELFF	TGTGCCAGCAGCTTTTTATCGGGCACCGGGGAGCTGTTTTTT
TRBV12-3/TRBV12-4	few	NA	TRBJ2-2	CASSSRSSGELFF	TGTGCCAGCAGTTCTAGGAGTTCCGGGGAGCTGTTTTTT
TRBV28	many	NA	TRBJ2-7	CASSPWDNEQYF	TGTGCCAGCAGCCCATGGGATAACGAGCAGTACTTC
TRBV5-1	few	NA	TRBJ1-4	CASSMDPPQEKLFF	TGCGCCAGCAGCATGGACCCTCCCCAAGAGAAACTGTTTTTT
TRBV6-1	many	NA	TRBJ1-1	CATAVTGDTEAFF	TGTGCCACCGCAGTGACTGGGGACACTGAAGCTTTCTTT
TRBV9	NA	NA	TRBJ2-5	CASSVVGARLEETQYF	TGTGCCAGCAGCGTAGTGGGGGCCCGCTTAGAGGAGACCCAGTACTTC
TRBV20-1	NA	NA	TRBJ1-1	CSATIQTILGGTEAFF	TGCAGTGCTACGATTCAAACCATACTAGGTGGCACTGAAGCTTTCTTT
TRBV2	many	TRBD2	TRBJ2-5	CASSEFLAGGGETQYF	TGTGCCAGCAGTGAATTTCTTGCGGGGGGTGGAGAGACCCAGTACTTC
TRBV12-3/TRBV12-4	many	NA	TRBJ2-7	CASRLGRTPGLSYEQYF	TGTGCCAGCAGACTGGGACGGACCCCCGGGCTCTCCTACGAGCAGTACTTC
TRBV11-3	NA	NA	TRBJ2-6	CASSLHEGPVTGANVLTF	TGTGCCAGCAGCTTACATGAAGGCCCAGTGACTGGGGCCAACGTCCTGACTTTC
TRBV10-3	few	NA	TRBJ1-6	CAISEGPYNSPLHF	TGTGCCATCAGTGAGGGCCCTTATAATTCACCCCTCCACTTT
TRBV28	many	NA	TRBJ2-2	CASRRVRGPNTGELFF	TGTGCCAGCAGAAGGGTTCGGGGACCGAACACCGGGGAGCTGTTTTTT